This T cell receptor beta chain was sequenced during a study of T cell responses to AZD1222 COVID-19 vaccine. Sequenced by immunoSEQ multiplex PCR; TCRdb stores in-frame clones only, minus some. The table includes under 150,000 clones, 92% detected once. Doses given second, at about 4 or about 12 weeks, were pooled. The CDR3 has 16 residues. The junction had 5 bases not matched to a gene; V was cut back by 0 bases and J by 7 bases. Germline CDR1 reads KGHSH; CDR2 reads LQKENI. Study conclusions and caveats: Most donors were white British, females outnumbered males, and clonal diversity was possibly underestimated. Without day 14 samples, only post-peak T cell repertoires were studied. Just six AZD1222 recipients were seropositive at baseline.

In regard to this clone: The antigen remains undetermined.

Sequenced material: peripheral blood, taken 28 days after the second AZD1222 dose. The clonotype comes from an adult who received the AZD1222 COVID-19 vaccine. This chain uses TRBV18 with TRBJ1-6, with TRBD1 matching over 8 bases. Here the CDR3 DNA reads TGTGCCAGCTCACCACCGCGACAGGGGATCAATTCACCCCTCCACTTT. Protein product: CASSPPRQGINSPLHF.